This TCR beta chain was captured by sequencing in a study of tumor-infiltrating lymphocytes in oesophageal squamous cell carcinoma. V was pared by 5 bases and J by 1 base, with 12 bases between. The CDR3 runs 16 residues. The V gene's germline CDR1 is SGHTA and CDR2 FQGTGA. TCRdb used MiXCR to reprocess the PCR reads, holding one entry per CDR3 protein. The sample yields about 14,000 distinct CDR3 sequences, around 47% seen once. This clonotype has a count of ten or more. Sequencing used blood. V gene TRBV7-3 combines with J gene TRBJ2-6, with a tentative D call TRBD2 (5 bases). The clonotype comes from a male donor with esophageal squamous cell carcinoma. CDR3: CASSPPGSSGANVLTF. The DNA of the CDR3 is TGTGCCAGCAGCCCGCCTGGGAGTTCTGGGGCCAACGTCCTGACTTTC.